This entry concerns a single T cell receptor beta chain. The germline V and J ends were trimmed by 0 bases and 13 bases, with 16 bases remaining between them. Germline V gives CDR1 MGHRA, CDR2 YSYEKL. This CDR3 is 15 amino acids long. The data derive from a study of blood T cell repertoires in COVID-19. Study background: T cells, B-cell-depleted T cells, or PBMCs supplied cDNA or gDNA.

The table came from immunoSEQ multiplex PCR; TCRdb's copy has only in-frame clones and leaves some out. The sample yields some 100,000 clones, about nine tenths seen once. Sample: peripheral blood. The sequence came from a man between 65 and 85 years old with acute or convalescent COVID-19. The chain carries TRBV4-1 and TRBJ1-6, with TRBD1 as a possible D gene (5 bases). The CDR3 region has the DNA TGCGCCAGCAGCCAAGAAACAATCAGGGTGGGGCCCCTCCACTTT. Its translation: CASSQETIRVGPLHF.